The following is a T cell receptor (beta chain) sequence with its context. Its cognate antigen has yet to be identified. Per-base quality was not reported, and no clone a single base away is much larger than it. The cohort consisted of 600 or so healthy bone marrow donors. At the time of sampling, all cohort members were nominally healthy, though unrecorded immune exposures were likely present. The donor tested CMV seronegative, placing the donor among the 352 seronegative members of the cohort. Every donor gave a peripheral blood sample, and the peripheral blood mononuclear cells from that sample were used for TCR beta sequencing. Genomic DNA extraction from the blood cell samples was performed with the Qiagen DNeasy Blood Extraction Kit. To prepare the library, the immunoSEQ multiplex PCR assay was applied. For the multiplex PCR, a mixture combining 60 forward primers for TCR Vbeta segments and 13 reverse primers for TCR Jbeta segments was used. The CDR3 region of rearranged TCR beta genes was amplified from genomic DNA by a multiplex PCR assay. The amplified TCR beta libraries were sequenced on the Illumina HiSeq System as 87-base-pair reads. As for the original processing: A later analysis tallied around 82 million unique TCR beta chains across the 600 to 700 repertoires, and some 10 million of those chains were shared by two or more donors. A nearest-neighbor algorithm error-corrected the raw reads and collapsed the reads into unique sequences, merging closely related sequences to remove PCR and sequencing errors. Alignment of CDR3 sequences to IMGT reference sequences was used to assign V, D and J gene segments. For a sequence to be retained, a match of at least six nucleotides was required to both a V gene segment and a J gene segment. Rearrangements were classified as productive when the CDR3 lacked stop codons and remained in frame with V and J, and all other rearrangements were classified as non-productive. Following IMGT convention, CDR3 was defined as the stretch from the second conserved V-encoded cysteine to the conserved J-encoded phenylalanine. In an earlier analysis of just under 600 of the donors, sequences lacking an unambiguous match to a single V gene segment were excluded. An earlier analysis of over 450 of the donors classified V segments as functional when productive rearrangements were above 56.7% and as segregating when the standard deviation between donors was above 5%. To diagnose cytomegalovirus status from the catalog of TCR beta chain sequences, a statistical classification framework was built. In a later analysis, TCR nucleotide sequences were compared against IMGT/GENE-DB human TR gene sequences so that V and J genes could be assigned. Using the TCRdist pipeline, a later analysis assigned CDR3 sequences along with most-parsimonious VDJ recombination scenarios. A later analysis defined each TCR beta chain by its CDR3 amino acid sequence plus V-gene family, and excluded reads lacking a unique V-gene family. As a way to deal with suspected cross-contamination and a sequencing artifact, a later analysis dropped 450 to 600 nucleotide sequences that were highly shared and had low generation probability. A later analysis calculated a clonal expansion index for each public chain from normalized within-repertoire ranks of inferred template counts. A later analysis computed generation probabilities with a VDJ recombination model fitted to out-of-frame rearrangements, and checked the results against IGoR. Hypergeometric tests were used in a later analysis to score TCR-TCR, TCR-HLA and TCR-CMV co-occurrence, with a repertoire-size bias correction applied to the TCR pairs. In a later analysis, false discovery rates were estimated by permuting HLA or CMV assignments 20 times. In a later analysis, co-occurring TCRs were grouped using DBSCAN, and TCRdist sequence similarity was added for clustering within HLA-allele-positive subsets. Co-occurrence clustering excluded repertoires with fewer than 30,000 or more than 120,000 public chains, plus five with anomalous nucleotide sharing. The clones in this table, taken by TCRdb from immuneACCESS, are in-frame only. Not every clone is retained; where verified, under half of the shortfall comes from an unresolved V gene, and the cause of the rest is unknown. V and J calls plus clone size are reproduced from that table; the DNA served to infer D and trimming. The sample has approximately 100,000 clones on record, 79% of them singletons. The ten largest make up about 4% of the sample.

The CDR3, cysteine through phenylalanine, is 15 amino acids long. Just CDR3 DNA is preserved here, 45 bases in frame from base 1. The junction shows trimming of 2 bases on V and 10 bases on J, and the gene matches do not reach 7 bases of it. CDR1 and CDR2, per the germline V gene (reference sequence), are SGHNT and YYREEE. This record belongs to a study of cytomegalovirus exposure and HLA in healthy donors (dated by TCRdb to between 2016 and 2019). Context from the whole study: An earlier analysis of around 600 of the donors reported about 250 Gb of sequence data and approximately 110 million unique TCR beta sequences from around 200 million T cells. The study was designed to test whether signatures of past pathogen exposure could be identified by cataloging public T cell receptors. High-throughput TCR immunosequencing, statistical association of individual TCRs with disease status, and machine learning were combined to predict cytomegalovirus infection status. Genome-wide SNP genotypes for about 65% of the roughly 670 donors were used in a later genetic analysis, which treated that subset as a discovery cohort. Besides the first cohort of more than 650 subjects, a separate validation cohort made up of roughly 120 different subjects was used. All discovery cohort repertoires had been generated using a single sequencing platform. About 5 DR-DQ haplotypes were handled as single units for association and clustering, since linkage in the cohort was strong. Using immunosequencing, the study profiled T cell repertoires from around 670 subjects and related those repertoires to cytomegalovirus serostatus. An early release covering approximately 600 HLA-typed donors comprised 250 to 350 gigabases of sequencing data and around 80 million unique TCR sequences. In an earlier analysis of 587 of the donors, high-throughput TCR beta sequencing was used to judge whether each TCR beta V gene segment behaved as functional or pseudogenic. A later analysis re-analyzed previously published TCR beta repertoires from roughly 630 donors and added high-resolution HLA genotyping to study TCR occurrence patterns. The later analysis used no new phenotypic data to find candidate immune exposures, relying instead on TCR beta sequences and their occurrence across donors. Of the roughly 400 genotyped donors, 70% to 90% were placed in the genetic ancestry cluster associated with self-reported Caucasian donors. The number of typed donors differed by locus: 629-630 for A, B, C, DRB1 and DQB1; approximately 540 for DQA1; approximately 610 for DPA1; and about 470 for DPB1. Both class I and class II loci were covered by HLA typing, at four-digit resolution. Donor age, sex, ethnicity and CMV serostatus were collected together with the repertoire data. Across 398 genotyped donors of the cohort, an average of approximately 240,000 unique TCR beta nucleotide sequences per donor were sequenced, and roughly a sixth of those sequences were non-productive. Results and caveats for the whole study, not just this receptor: A later analysis found that TCR association rates varied across HLA loci, with DRB1 alleles showing the most associated TCRs and HLA-C alleles the fewest. Linkage disequilibrium might explain the correlated functional status among segregating V segments, but an unknown experimental factor could not be ruled out. In a later analysis, some 18,000 TCR beta sequences were associated with specific HLA alleles at a false discovery rate of 0.05. A later genetic analysis associated a missense DCLRE1C variant with V-gene and J-gene trimming of TCR beta chains, and an independent cohort replicated the association. The sequencing pipeline was judged likely to have produced a cluster of highly shared sequence variants as a technical artifact. Because HLA typing was unavailable for some donors at each locus, only the typed subset was used in association tests. The presence/absence analyses assumed that sequencing depth was roughly uniform across donors, and that assumption may not be true. Some IMGT-functional V segments, including TRBV6-2 and TRBV6-3, could not be distinguished by the 87-base-pair reads and were therefore excluded. Most TCR sequences were seen in very few donors, while some public TCRs were found in many individuals. Cytomegalovirus status was reported to be diagnosed by the classifier with high specificity and sensitivity in both the original and validation cohorts. A later analysis reported that several top co-occurrence clusters appeared linked to parvovirus B19, influenza, CMV and Epstein-Barr virus. In the study, 150 to 200 TCR beta chains were listed as associated with cytomegalovirus. The cohort was sequenced for TCR beta chains only, and without alpha or paired-chain data the features that could be detected were limited. Because counts were too low, some 16 rarely observed V segments, including chromosome 9 orphons, were excluded from the earlier analysis of 587 of the donors. In vitro tests confirmed that three of the cytomegalovirus-associated TCR beta chains recognize cytomegalovirus antigens. Immune exposure information for the cohort was limited to CMV serostatus. When HLA alleles, especially DR and DQ, strongly co-occurred, attributing TCR associations to individual alleles was difficult. In a later analysis, HLA-associated TCR beta chains were found to be more clonally expanded and to have lower generation probabilities than equally common non-associated chains. In a later genetic analysis, fewer N-insertions in productive TCRs were reported among donors in an Asian-associated ancestry cluster than the roughly 700-donor mean. A further reported finding was that TCR beta sequences accurately predicted the HLA-A and HLA-B alleles for most subjects in the first cohort. In an earlier analysis of approximately 600 of the donors, most TCR beta V segments were observed in productive rearrangements about 90% or about 30% of the time, broadly matching IMGT annotations. A later analysis found that most CMV-associated TCR beta chains appeared HLA-restricted, with HLA associations seemingly driven largely by CMV exposure. The authors suggested that the approach could potentially be extended to other disease states and immunological phenotypes.

In this chain, TRBV5-4 is recombined with TRBJ2-1; TRBD2 fits 12 bases in the junction. Sequencing input: PBMCs. This receptor was identified in a woman in her thirties or forties in good health and CMV-seronegative. The bases are TGTGCCAGCAGCTTCGGACTAGCGGGACCCACGGAGCAGTTCTTC. Its protein product is CASSFGLAGPTEQFF. Reference TRBV5-4 and TRBJ2-1 proteins supply the regions before and after the CDR3; the full variable domain is: ETGVTQSPTHLIKTRGQQVTLRCSSQSGHNTVSWYQQALGQGPQFIFQYYREEENGRGNFPPRFSGLQFPNYSSELNVNALELDDSALYLCASSFGLAGPTEQFFGPGTRLTVL.